What follows describes a single TCR beta chain. These data originate in a study of control samples from healthy donors and cancer patients. The table came from immunoSEQ multiplex PCR; TCRdb's copy has only in-frame clones and leaves some out. The sample yields 95,000 to 100,000 clones, 85% to 90% seen once. Material: blood. The receptor was isolated from a man aged 25 to 40 in good health.

The chain's CDR3 is CAIRSWETQYF. The CDR3 DNA follows: TGTGCCATCAGGTCCTGGGAGACCCAGTACTTC. The chain carries TRBV10-3 and TRBJ2-5; D is uncertain. The CDR3 length is 11 residues. V lost 6 bases and J 5 bases, leaving 7 bases between the germline ends. Germline assignment: CDR1 ENHRY and CDR2 SYGVKD.